One sample yielded the 27 T cell receptor beta chains listed below, sequenced in a study of OX40 agonist ivuxolimab in advanced cancers. The protocol was immunoSEQ multiplex PCR, while the TCRdb copy is restricted to in-frame clones and leaves out a portion. The sample includes tens of thousands of clones, about 90% of them seen just once. The sequencing here drew on CD4+ or CD8+ T cells sorted from blood, taken in a trial of the OX40 agonist ivuxolimab. These receptors were taken from an adult with an advanced solid tumor such as melanoma, head and neck, liver or kidney cancer.

V usage is TRBV6-6 and J usage is TRBJ1-1, with unresolved D. V lost 1 base and J 11 bases, leaving 8 bases between the germline ends. The CDR3 is made up of 11 amino acids. The V gene's germline CDR1 is MNHNY and CDR2 SVGAGI (reference sequence). CDR3 nucleotide sequence: TGTGCCAGCAGTTACTGGGGATGGGCTTTCTTT. Translation gives CASSYWGWAFF.

The rearrangement uses TRBV7-9 and TRBJ2-2; D remains ambiguous. This CDR3 has 16 residues. The germline gives CDR1 SEHNR, CDR2 FQNEAQ (reference sequence). The V and J ends lost 6 bases and 0 bases respectively, with 14 bases between them. CDR3 sequence (DNA): TGTGCCAGCAGTCCCCCCGGGCCTGCGAACACCGGGGAGCTGTTTTTT. The encoded protein is CASSPPGPANTGELFF.

V and J are TRBV6-6 and TRBJ2-7; the D is unclear. The germline V gene has CDR1 MNHNY and CDR2 SVGAGI (reference sequence). The CDR3 has 15 amino acids. Trimming cost V 6 bases and J 3 bases, with 18 bases left between them. CDR3 in amino acids: CASSPIQMPNYEQYF. The CDR3, as DNA: TGTGCCAGCAGCCCCATCCAGATGCCGAACTACGAGCAGTACTTC.

This chain uses TRBV28 with TRBJ2-7; 11 bases are a match to TRBD2. Germline CDR1 reads MDHEN; CDR2 reads SYDVKM. Germline trimming cut 8 bases from V and 4 bases from J; bases unmatched to any gene: 4. The CDR3 totals 13 residues. The CDR3 region has the DNA TGTGCCAGCGTACTAGCGGGAGAATACGAGCAGTACTTC. It specifies CASVLAGEYEQYF.

About this clone itself: Additional DNA sequences in this sample encode the identical CDR3. The V gene is TRBV27, the J gene TRBJ2-3; D gene ambiguous. Germline-derived CDR1 and CDR2 are MNHEY and SMNVEV (reference sequence). CDR3 length: 13 residues. Trimming took off 3 bases at V and 0 bases at J, with 4 bases between the two ends. The CDR3 coding sequence is TGTGCCAGCAGTTTTTCGAGCACAGATACGCAGTATTTT. Translated, it gives CASSFSSTDTQYF.

The chain carries TRBV28 and TRBJ2-5; 12 nucleotides line up with TRBD2. V shed 5 bases, J shed 5 bases, and the junction held 21 bases outside the gene matches. The CDR3 runs to 20 residues. Germline lookup yields CDR1 MDHEN and CDR2 SYDVKM. In DNA form, the CDR3 reads TGTGCCAGCAGTCCCCTACCTACTCTAGCGGGAGGGCCTTACTCGGAGACCCAGTACTTC. Translation gives CASSPLPTLAGGPYSETQYF.

The J gene is TRBJ2-7, the V gene TRBV5-4; tentatively, D is TRBD2 (6 bases). The germline V and J ends were trimmed by 4 bases and 4 bases, with 12 bases remaining between them. The CDR3 consists of 13 residues. Germline lookup yields CDR1 SGHNT and CDR2 YYREEE (reference sequence). Written as DNA, the CDR3 is TGTGCCAGCAGCCCTGGAGCGGGTTACGAGCAGTACTTC. This gives the protein CASSPGAGYEQYF.

The chain links TRBV7-9 to TRBJ2-1; 7 bases match TRBD2. Germline CDR1 reads SEHNR; CDR2 reads FQNEAQ (reference sequence). The CDR3 extends over 16 amino acids. V was clipped by 3 bases and J by 4 bases; unmatched bases: 9. Here the CDR3 DNA reads TGTGCCAGCAGCTTGGGAGTGCGGGAGTCGTACAATGAGCAGTTCTTC. Amino acid sequence: CASSLGVRESYNEQFF.

This rearrangement joins TRBV27 to TRBJ2-7; 9 bases are a match to TRBD1. The germline gives CDR1 MNHEY, CDR2 SMNVEV (reference sequence). With V trimmed by 6 bases and J by 0 bases, 6 bases remained unmatched. CDR3 length: 15 amino acids. This CDR3 is CASSAGQGISYEQYF. CDR3 in DNA: TGTGCCAGCAGCGCGGGACAGGGCATCTCCTACGAGCAGTACTTC.

The chain is built from TRBV5-8 and TRBJ1-5, with 8 bases identical to TRBD1. CDR3 length: 17 amino acids. J was trimmed by 2 bases and V by 4 bases; bases with no gene match: 11. Germline values: CDR1 SGHTS, CDR2 YDEGEE. CDR3 nucleotides: TGTGCCAGCAGCCTTTCGGACAGGGTCTATGGCAATCAGCCCCAGCATTTT. It encodes CASSLSDRVYGNQPQHF.

This rearrangement joins TRBV5-4 to TRBJ1-2; the D gene is possibly TRBD1 (6 bases). The CDR3 has 16 amino acids. CDR1 and CDR2 (germline): SGHNT, YYREEE (reference sequence). Trimming stripped 0 bases from V and 6 bases from J, with 18 bases between. CDR3 sequence reads: CASSLEGGRGPNGYTF. The CDR3 nucleotides read TGTGCCAGCAGCTTGGAGGGGGGTCGGGGTCCCAATGGCTACACCTTC.

The chain has TRBV27 and TRBJ2-4; the D gene is possibly TRBD1 (7 bases). The CDR3 contains 16 residues. The germline V gene encodes CDR1 MNHEY and CDR2 SMNVEV (reference sequence). The V gene lost 3 bases and the J gene lost 1 base, with 13 bases spanning the gap. The CDR3 region is CASSFLGGQAKNIQYF. The CDR3 region has the DNA TGTGCCAGCAGTTTCCTGGGGGGACAGGCCAAAAACATTCAGTACTTC.

This chain links TRBV7-9 with TRBJ2-7; TRBD1 matches at 7 bases. Per germline, CDR1 SEHNR and CDR2 FQNEAQ (reference sequence). This CDR3 comprises 14 residues. The V and J ends lost 5 bases and 1 base, in that order; junction bases with no gene match: 5. CDR3 DNA: TGTGCCAGCAGCGCGGACAGGTCATCCTACGAGCAGTACTTC. It codes for CASSADRSSYEQYF.

J is TRBJ2-1 and V is TRBV7-3; D is unresolved. Germline loops: CDR1 SGHTA, CDR2 FQGTGA. The CDR3 length is 14 residues. The V gene lost 2 bases and the J gene lost 8 bases, with 13 bases spanning the gap. CDR3 nucleotide sequence: TGTGCCAGCAGCTTATTTCAAGGAGCGTATGAGCAGTTCTTC. Its translation is CASSLFQGAYEQFF.

The V call is TRBV28, the J call TRBJ2-1, with D maybe TRBD1 (6 bases). Trimming took 7 bases from V and 8 from J, leaving 15 bases between them. Looked up from germline, CDR1 is MDHEN and CDR2 is SYDVKM. The CDR3 has 13 amino acids. The CDR3 here is CASTPDSQDEQFF. In DNA, the CDR3 is TGTGCCAGCACCCCGGACAGCCAGGATGAGCAGTTCTTC.

The rearrangement joins TRBV9 to TRBJ2-1; a possible D gene is TRBD1 (6 bases). With 2 bases removed from V and 8 bases from J, the gap between germline ends came to 8 bases. The CDR3 is 12 amino acids. Germline-derived CDR1 and CDR2 are SGDLS and YYNGEE. For the CDR3, the DNA is TGTGCCAGCAGCGTCAGGGGTTATGAGCAGTTCTTC. This translates into CASSVRGYEQFF.

V gene TRBV30 combines with J gene TRBJ2-7; 8 bases match TRBD2. CDR1 is GTSNPN and CDR2 is SVGIG in the germline V gene (reference sequence). The CDR3 contains 16 residues. The V gene end was trimmed by 1 base and the J gene end by 2 bases; junction bases not matched to a gene: 10. DNA for the CDR3: TGTGCCTGGAGTGGATACCAGCGGGAGAGTACCTACGAGCAGTACTTC. This codes for CAWSGYQRESTYEQYF.

The CDR3: CASSNGQGDQPQHF. The CDR3 DNA is TGTGCCAGCAGTAACGGACAGGGGGATCAGCCCCAGCATTTT. V usage is TRBV27 and J usage is TRBJ1-5, with 10 bases fitting TRBD1. The CDR3 is 14 residues long. The J segment lost 5 bases and the V segment lost 5 bases, leaving 3 bases of the junction unmatched. From germline, CDR1 is MNHEY and CDR2 SMNVEV (reference sequence).

The V call is TRBV4-3, the J call TRBJ2-5; 8 nucleotides align to TRBD1. In germline, CDR1 is LGHNA, CDR2 YSLEER. J lost 4 bases, V lost 5 bases, and 9 bases had no gene match. This CDR3 comprises 15 residues. In DNA form, the CDR3 reads TGCGCCAGCAGCTCGGACAGGGTTTTAGGAGAGACCCAGTACTTC. It specifies CASSSDRVLGETQYF.

The V gene is TRBV7-8, the J gene TRBJ2-7; possible D gene TRBD1, 7 bases. With 1 base removed from V and 3 bases from J, the gap between germline ends came to 19 bases. CDR3 length: 17 amino acids. Germline CDR1 SGHVS, CDR2 FQNEAQ. The CDR3 coding sequence is TGTGCCAGCAGCTTAGGGAAGGGGGGACAGCTAGTCTACGAGCAGTACTTC. It is translated as CASSLGKGGQLVYEQYF.

This chain connects TRBV2 to TRBJ2-4; 9 bases fit TRBD1. The CDR3 sequence is 16 residues long. V was clipped by 5 bases and J by 0 bases; unmatched bases: 5. CDR1 and CDR2 from the germline V gene are SNHLY and FYNNEI. CDR3 loop: CASSPTGGLAKNIQYF. DNA of the CDR3: TGTGCCAGCAGTCCAACAGGGGGCTTAGCCAAAAACATTCAGTACTTC.

V gene TRBV11-2 combines with J gene TRBJ2-2; the D is unclear. Germline V gives CDR1 SGHAT, CDR2 FQNNGV. The CDR3 spans 14 residues. The ends were cut back, 1 base at V and 8 bases at J, with 11 bases in the middle. For the CDR3, the DNA is TGTGCCAGCAGCTTAGGTGAAAATTGGGGGGAGCTGTTTTTT. It yields the protein CASSLGENWGELFF.

The chain recombines TRBV4-3 with TRBJ2-3, with a weak D call TRBD2 (6 bases). The CDR3 contains 15 residues. Trimming cost V 3 bases and J 2 bases, with 12 bases left between them. CDR1 is LGHNA, CDR2 YSLEER, per germline. CDR3 bases: TGCGCCAGCAGCCAGATACTAGCCCCCACAGATACGCAGTATTTT. Its translation is CASSQILAPTDTQYF.

The gene calls are TRBV9 and TRBJ2-1, with no clear D. Germline V gene sequence: CDR1 SGDLS, CDR2 YYNGEE. V was pared by 0 bases and J by 3 bases, with 4 bases between. The CDR3 is made up of 13 amino acids. In DNA, the CDR3 is TGTGCCAGCAGCGTAGAGGACTACAATGAGCAGTTCTTC. As protein: CASSVEDYNEQFF.

The chain couples TRBV27 to TRBJ2-7, with D unclear. The CDR3 runs 15 residues. Germline V CDR1 and CDR2: MNHEY, SMNVEV (reference sequence). Trimming took off 2 bases at V and 0 bases at J, with 11 bases between the two ends. CDR3 protein: CASSLVAVSSYEQYF. CDR3 bases: TGTGCCAGCAGTTTAGTTGCGGTTAGCTCCTACGAGCAGTACTTC.

This chain uses TRBV7-9 with TRBJ2-1, with D possibly matching TRBD2 (6 bases). This CDR3 region has 14 residues. The germline gives CDR1 SEHNR, CDR2 FQNEAQ (reference sequence). Trimming stripped 1 base from V and 11 bases from J, with 15 bases between. In nucleotides, the CDR3 is TGTGCCAGCAGCTTAGTGGACCCGGCGGGGAAGCAGTTCTTC. Encoded protein: CASSLVDPAGKQFF.

This clone showed up just a few times. The chain carries TRBV28 and TRBJ2-3; 7 bases map to TRBD2. J lost 4 bases, V lost 3 bases, and 7 bases had no gene match. This CDR3 has 15 amino acids. Germline-derived CDR1 and CDR2 are MDHEN and SYDVKM. This CDR3 reads CASSFGRAGSDTQYF. CDR3 bases: TGTGCCAGCAGTTTTGGGAGGGCCGGGTCAGATACGCAGTATTTT.